This T cell receptor beta chain was sequenced for a study of cytomegalovirus exposure and HLA in healthy donors. Germline V lookup: CDR1 MNHEY, CDR2 SMNVEV (reference sequence). CDR3 size: 15 residues. Trimming left V 7 bases short and J 0 bases short, with 15 bases between. Study-wide points: Most likely, a cluster of highly shared sequence variants arose as a sequencing artifact.

Primers for the PCR totalled 60 Vbeta and 13 Jbeta. Clones were sequenced by immunoSEQ multiplex PCR, and TCRdb holds only the in-frame ones, with some missing. The sample records 150,000 to 200,000 clones, around 77% being singletons. Points on this clone: Antigen: not known.

Donors were ostensibly healthy at sampling, although undocumented immune exposures were probable. The clonotype was recovered from a man aged 30 to 39 in good health and CMV-seropositive. Sequenced input: PBMCs. The chain joins TRBV27 to TRBJ2-5, with a tentative D call TRBD2 (6 bases). CDR3 sequence reads: CASMGGDPYQETQYF. As DNA, the CDR3 is TGTGCCAGCATGGGAGGTGACCCGTACCAAGAGACCCAGTACTTC.